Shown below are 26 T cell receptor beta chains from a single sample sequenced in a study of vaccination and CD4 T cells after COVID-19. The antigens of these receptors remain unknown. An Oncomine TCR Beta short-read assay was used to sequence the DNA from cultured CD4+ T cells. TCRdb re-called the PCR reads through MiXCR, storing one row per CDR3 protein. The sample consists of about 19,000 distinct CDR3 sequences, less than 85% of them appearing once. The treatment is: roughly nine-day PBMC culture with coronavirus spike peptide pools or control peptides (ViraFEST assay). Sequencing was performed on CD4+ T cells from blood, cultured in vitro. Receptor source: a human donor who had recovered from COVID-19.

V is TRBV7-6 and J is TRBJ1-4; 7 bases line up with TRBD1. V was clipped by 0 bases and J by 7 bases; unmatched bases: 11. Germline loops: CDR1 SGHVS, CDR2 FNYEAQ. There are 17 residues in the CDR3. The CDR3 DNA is TGTGCCAGCAGCTTAGCCGTGGGAGGGGGCAGGGGTGAAAAACTGTTTTTT. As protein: CASSLAVGGGRGEKLFF.

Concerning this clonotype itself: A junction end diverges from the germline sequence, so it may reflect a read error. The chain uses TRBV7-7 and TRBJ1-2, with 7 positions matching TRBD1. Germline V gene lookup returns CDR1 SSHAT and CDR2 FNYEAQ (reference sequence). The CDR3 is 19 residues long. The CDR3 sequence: CASSLASRGDYMVRGGYTF. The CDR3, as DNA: TGTGCTAGCAGCTTAGCGAGCAGGGGGGATTATATGGTGAGGGGTGGCTACACCTTC.

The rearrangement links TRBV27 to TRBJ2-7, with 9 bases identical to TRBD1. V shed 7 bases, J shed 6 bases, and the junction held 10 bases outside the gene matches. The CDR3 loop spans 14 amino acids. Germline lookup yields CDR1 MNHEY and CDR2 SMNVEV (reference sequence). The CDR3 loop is CASNLNRGLGEQYF. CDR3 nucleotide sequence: TGTGCCAGCAACCTAAACAGGGGGCTCGGCGAGCAGTACTTC.

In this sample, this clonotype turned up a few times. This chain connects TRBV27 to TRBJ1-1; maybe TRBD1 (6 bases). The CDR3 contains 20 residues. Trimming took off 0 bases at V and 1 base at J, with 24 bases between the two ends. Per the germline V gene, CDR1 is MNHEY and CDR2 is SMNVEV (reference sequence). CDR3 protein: CASSLSPPGGFPTKNTEAFF. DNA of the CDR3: TGTGCCAGCAGTTTATCACCCCCGGGGGGCTTCCCCACAAAGAACACTGAAGCTTTCTTT.

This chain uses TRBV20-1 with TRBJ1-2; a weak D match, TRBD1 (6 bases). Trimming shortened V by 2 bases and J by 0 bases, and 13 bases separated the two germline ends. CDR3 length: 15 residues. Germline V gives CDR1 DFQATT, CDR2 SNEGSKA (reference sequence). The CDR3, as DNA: TGCAGTGCTAGACCGACAGGCTCAGCTAACTATGGCTACACCTTC. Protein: CSARPTGSANYGYTF.

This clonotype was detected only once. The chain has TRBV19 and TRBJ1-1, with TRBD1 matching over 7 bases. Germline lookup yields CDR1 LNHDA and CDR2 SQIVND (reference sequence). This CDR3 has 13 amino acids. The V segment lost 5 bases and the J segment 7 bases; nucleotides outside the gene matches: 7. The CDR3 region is CASSPPGGGEAFF. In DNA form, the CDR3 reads TGTGCCAGTAGTCCCCCAGGGGGAGGTGAAGCTTTCTTT.

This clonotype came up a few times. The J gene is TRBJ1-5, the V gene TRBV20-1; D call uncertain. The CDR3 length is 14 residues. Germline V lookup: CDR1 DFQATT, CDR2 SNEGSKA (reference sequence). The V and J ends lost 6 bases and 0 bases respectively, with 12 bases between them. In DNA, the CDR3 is TGCAGTGCGGTACCGGGGTCTAGCAATCAGCCCCAGCATTTT. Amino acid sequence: CSAVPGSSNQPQHF.

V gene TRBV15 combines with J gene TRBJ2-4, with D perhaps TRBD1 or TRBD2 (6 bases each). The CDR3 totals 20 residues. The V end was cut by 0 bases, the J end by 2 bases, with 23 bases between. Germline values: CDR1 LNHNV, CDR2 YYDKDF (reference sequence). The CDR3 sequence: CATSRDWWAVGGGSKNIQYF. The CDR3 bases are TGTGCCACCAGCAGAGATTGGTGGGCGGTGGGGGGCGGGTCCAAAAACATTCAGTACTTC. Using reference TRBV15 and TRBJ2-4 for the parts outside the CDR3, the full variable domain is DAMVIQNPRYQVTQFGKPVTLSCSQTLNHNVMYWYQQKSSQAPKLLFHYYDKDFNNEADTPDNFQSRRPNTSFCFLDIRSPGLGDTAMYLCATSRDWWAVGGGSKNIQYFGAGTRLSVL.

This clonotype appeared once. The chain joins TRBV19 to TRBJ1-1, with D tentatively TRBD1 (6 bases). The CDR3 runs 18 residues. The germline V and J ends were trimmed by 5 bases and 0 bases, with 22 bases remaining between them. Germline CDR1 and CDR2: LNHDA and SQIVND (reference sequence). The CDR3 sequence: CASSSYQRVGGVNTEAFF. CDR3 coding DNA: TGTGCCAGTAGTTCATACCAACGGGTAGGGGGGGTGAACACTGAAGCTTTCTTT.

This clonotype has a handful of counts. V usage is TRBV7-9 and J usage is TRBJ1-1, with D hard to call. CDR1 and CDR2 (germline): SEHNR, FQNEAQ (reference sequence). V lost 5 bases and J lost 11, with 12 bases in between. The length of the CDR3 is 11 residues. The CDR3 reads CASSQRGGAFF. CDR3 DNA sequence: TGTGCCAGCAGCCAGCGGGGAGGTGCTTTCTTT.

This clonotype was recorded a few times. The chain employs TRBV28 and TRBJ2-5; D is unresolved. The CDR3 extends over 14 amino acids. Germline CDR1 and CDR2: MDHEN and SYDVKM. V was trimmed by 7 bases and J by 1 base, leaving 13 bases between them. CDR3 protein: CASTGHDPQETQYF. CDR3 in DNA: TGTGCCAGCACAGGCCACGACCCCCAAGAGACCCAGTACTTC.

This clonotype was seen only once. CDR3 sequence (DNA): TGTGCCAGCAGCCTACAGGGGAACACTGAAGCTTTCTTT. Translated, it gives CASSLQGNTEAFF. The J gene is TRBJ1-1, the V gene TRBV5-4, with a possible D match to TRBD1 (6 bases). Between the trimmed V and J ends, which lost 4 bases and 1 base, there was a span of 8 bases. Looked up from germline, CDR1 is SGHNT and CDR2 is YYREEE (reference sequence). This CDR3 comprises 13 residues. Full variable domain (missing parts from reference TRBV5-4 and TRBJ1-1): ETGVTQSPTHLIKTRGQQVTLRCSSQSGHNTVSWYQQALGQGPQFIFQYYREEENGRGNFPPRFSGLQFPNYSSELNVNALELDDSALYLCASSLQGNTEAFFGQGTRLTVV.

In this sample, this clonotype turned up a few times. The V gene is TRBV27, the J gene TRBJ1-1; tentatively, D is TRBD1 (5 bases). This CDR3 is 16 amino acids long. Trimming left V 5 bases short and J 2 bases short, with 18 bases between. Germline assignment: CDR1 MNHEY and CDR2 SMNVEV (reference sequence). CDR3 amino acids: CASSGGFGGPNTEAFF. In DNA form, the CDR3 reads TGTGCCAGCAGTGGGGGTTTTGGGGGTCCAAACACTGAAGCTTTCTTT.

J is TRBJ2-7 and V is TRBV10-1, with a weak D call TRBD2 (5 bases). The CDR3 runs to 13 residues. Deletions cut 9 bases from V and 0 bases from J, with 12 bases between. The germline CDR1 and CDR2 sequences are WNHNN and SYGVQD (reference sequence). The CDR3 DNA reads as TGCGCCAGAAAAGGACTCAACTCCTACGAGCAGTACTTC. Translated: CARKGLNSYEQYF.

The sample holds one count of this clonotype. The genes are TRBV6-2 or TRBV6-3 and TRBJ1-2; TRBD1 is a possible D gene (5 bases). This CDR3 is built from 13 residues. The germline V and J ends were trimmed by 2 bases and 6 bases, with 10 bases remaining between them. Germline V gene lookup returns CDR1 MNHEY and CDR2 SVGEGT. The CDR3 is CASSYRWGNGYTF. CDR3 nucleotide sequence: TGTGCCAGCAGTTACCGGTGGGGGAATGGCTACACCTTC.

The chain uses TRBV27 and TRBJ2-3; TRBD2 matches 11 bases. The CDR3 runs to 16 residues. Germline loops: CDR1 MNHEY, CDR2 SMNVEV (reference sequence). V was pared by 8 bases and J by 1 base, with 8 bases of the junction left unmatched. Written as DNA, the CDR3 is TGTGCCAGCTCCTTAGCGGGAGGGCCGGGCACAGATACGCAGTATTTT. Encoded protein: CASSLAGGPGTDTQYF.

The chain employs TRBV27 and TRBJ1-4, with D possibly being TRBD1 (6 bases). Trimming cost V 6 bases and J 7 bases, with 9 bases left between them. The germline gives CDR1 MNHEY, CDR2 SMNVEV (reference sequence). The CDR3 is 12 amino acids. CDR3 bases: TGTGCCAGCAGAACAGGGTTTGAAAAACTGTTTTTT. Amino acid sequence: CASRTGFEKLFF.

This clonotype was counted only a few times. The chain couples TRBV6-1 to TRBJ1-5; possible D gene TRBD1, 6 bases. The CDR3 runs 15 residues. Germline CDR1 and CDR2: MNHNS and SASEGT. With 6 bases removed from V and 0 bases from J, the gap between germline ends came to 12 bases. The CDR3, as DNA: TGTGCCAGCAGACACAGGGACTCTAGCAATCAGCCCCAGCATTTT. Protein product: CASRHRDSSNQPQHF.

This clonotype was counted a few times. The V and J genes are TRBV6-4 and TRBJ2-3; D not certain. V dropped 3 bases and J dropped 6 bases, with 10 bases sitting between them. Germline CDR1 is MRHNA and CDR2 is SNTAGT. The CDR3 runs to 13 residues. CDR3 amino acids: CASSEGRIDTQYF. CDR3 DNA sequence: TGTGCCAGCAGTGAAGGGCGGATTGATACGCAGTATTTT.

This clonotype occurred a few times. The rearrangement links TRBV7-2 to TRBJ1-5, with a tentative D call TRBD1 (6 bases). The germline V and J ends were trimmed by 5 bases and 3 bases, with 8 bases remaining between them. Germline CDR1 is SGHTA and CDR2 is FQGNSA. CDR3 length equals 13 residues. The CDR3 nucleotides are TGTGCCAGCAGCCCAGGGGTCAATCAGCCCCAGCATTTT. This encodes CASSPGVNQPQHF.

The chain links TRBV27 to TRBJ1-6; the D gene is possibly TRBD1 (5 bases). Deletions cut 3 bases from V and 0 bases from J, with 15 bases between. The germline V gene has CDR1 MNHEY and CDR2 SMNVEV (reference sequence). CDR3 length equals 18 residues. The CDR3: CASSFRLRQSSYNSPLHF. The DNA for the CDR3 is TGTGCCAGCAGTTTCCGCTTACGACAGAGCTCCTATAATTCACCCCTCCACTTT.

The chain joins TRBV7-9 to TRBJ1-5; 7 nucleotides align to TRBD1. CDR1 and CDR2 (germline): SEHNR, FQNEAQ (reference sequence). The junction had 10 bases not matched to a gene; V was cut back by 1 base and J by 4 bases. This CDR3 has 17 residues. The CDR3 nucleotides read TGTGCCAGCAGCTTAGGTCGGCCGGGGACAGCTAATCAGCCCCAGCATTTT. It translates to CASSLGRPGTANQPQHF.

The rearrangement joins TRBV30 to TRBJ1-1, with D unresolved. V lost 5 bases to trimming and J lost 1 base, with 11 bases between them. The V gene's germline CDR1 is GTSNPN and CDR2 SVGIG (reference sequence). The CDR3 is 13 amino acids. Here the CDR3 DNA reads TGTGCCTGGGGGGTTTGGGGGAACACTGAAGCTTTCTTT. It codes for CAWGVWGNTEAFF.

CDR3 bases: TGTGCCAGCAGCAGAACTAGCGAGGAGCGGAAGACCCAGTACTTC. Encoded protein: CASSRTSEERKTQYF. The chain couples TRBV21-1 to TRBJ2-5; TRBD2, the table's D call, was not compared with the DNA. TRBV21-1 is classified as a pseudogene. The CDR3 is 15 residues long.

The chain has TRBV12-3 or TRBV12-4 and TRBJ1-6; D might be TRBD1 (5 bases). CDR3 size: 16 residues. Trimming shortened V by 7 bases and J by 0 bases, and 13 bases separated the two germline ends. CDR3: CASTLWGSSYNSPLHF. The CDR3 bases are TGTGCCAGCACTCTCTGGGGGAGCTCCTATAATTCACCCCTCCACTTT.

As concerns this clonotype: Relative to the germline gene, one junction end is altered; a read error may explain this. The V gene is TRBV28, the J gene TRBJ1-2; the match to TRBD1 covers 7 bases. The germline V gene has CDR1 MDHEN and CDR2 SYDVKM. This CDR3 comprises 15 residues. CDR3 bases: TGTGCCAGCAGTTACCTCGGGGGGACAGCAAAGTCCTATGTTTTC. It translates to CASSYLGGTAKSYVF.